The sequence of this T cell receptor (beta chain) was determined in a study of OX40 agonist ivuxolimab in advanced cancers. Produced via immunoSEQ multiplex PCR; TCRdb's table is partial and in-frame only. The sample carries fewer than 95,000 clones, around 80% recorded once. V lost 4 bases and J 0 bases, leaving 16 bases between the germline ends. Looked up from germline, CDR1 is SGHTS and CDR2 is YDEGEE. The CDR3 is made up of 16 amino acids. The TCR sequence derives from an adult with an advanced solid tumor such as melanoma, head and neck, liver or kidney cancer. This chain links TRBV5-8 with TRBJ1-1, with D unclear. The specimen was CD4+ or CD8+ T cells sorted from blood, collected in a trial of the OX40 agonist ivuxolimab. The CDR3 loop reads CASSTRLGSLNTEAFF. CDR3 sequence (DNA): TGTGCCAGCAGCACCAGGTTGGGGAGTTTGAACACTGAAGCTTTCTTT.